The T cell receptor beta chain under discussion was sequenced for a study of T-cell memory formation after mild COVID-19. Broader study findings: Among contracting clones, CD4+ were mainly CM/EM and CD8+ enriched in EMRA.

This clonotype has a handful of counts. The antigen is unknown. TCRdb re-derived calls from the 5' RACE reads in MiXCR, one entry per CDR3 protein. The sample has about 320,000 distinct CDR3 sequences, around an eighth seen once. The sequence was collected from a young man who had mild COVID-19 (a few samples of this study predate the infection). Cell type and time point are not known. The sample consisted of PBMCs or a T cell subset sorted from them (not recorded which).

The CDR3 DNA follows: TGTGCCAGCAGTTTTAGGGACAGGGGAAGCAATCAGCCCCAGCATTTT. It translates to CASSFRDRGSNQPQHF. The V gene is TRBV12-3 or TRBV12-4, the J gene TRBJ1-5, with 10 bases that match TRBD1. The CDR3 runs 16 residues. Trimming took 3 bases from V and 1 from J; bases not matched to a gene: 3.